These 11 T cell receptor beta chains were sequenced from one sample in a study of metastatic and nonmetastatic thyroid tumors. MiXCR was used by TCRdb to re-call the PCR reads. The table lists 21,000 or so clones, 10% to 15% of them singletons. There were no patients who had received any treatment before thyroid surgery. What was sequenced was blood. The source is a female donor with papillary thyroid cancer or a benign thyroid nodule (not recorded which). Some clones in this sample may be carry-over from other donors' samples.

This clone was seen many times. This chain uses TRBV9 with TRBJ1-5; TRBD1 matches at 8 bases. The germline gives CDR1 SGDLS, CDR2 YYNGEE. Germline trimming cut 3 bases from V and 3 bases from J; bases unmatched to any gene: 5. The CDR3 contains 15 residues. The CDR3 DNA reads TGTGCCAGCAGCGCAGGGGGCTCGGTCAATCAGCCCCAGCATTTT. Its translation is CASSAGGSVNQPQHF.

The V call is TRBV2, the J call TRBJ2-1; perhaps TRBD1 as D (5 bases). The length of the CDR3 is 16 residues. V lost 10 bases and J 0 bases, leaving 19 bases between the germline ends. Germline V gene sequence: CDR1 SNHLY, CDR2 FYNNEI. Written as DNA, the CDR3 is TGTGCCAACACCAGAGACCAGGGTAGCTCCTACAATGAGCAGTTCTTC. Its translation: CANTRDQGSSYNEQFF.

This clone was seen at least ten times. This chain links TRBV20-1 with TRBJ2-7; 11 bases map to TRBD2. V was clipped by 3 bases and J by 6 bases; unmatched bases: 13. Germline CDR1 DFQATT, CDR2 SNEGSKA (reference sequence). The length of the CDR3 is 16 residues. CDR3 bases: TGCAGTGCTAGTTCAGGGCTAGCGGGAGGAGTTGGCGAGCAGTACTTC. This codes for CSASSGLAGGVGEQYF.

Ten or more counts support this clone. The J gene is TRBJ1-5, the V gene TRBV18; 7 positions agree with TRBD1. V lost 6 bases to trimming and J lost 7 bases; unmatched junction nucleotides: 6. Germline V gene lookup returns CDR1 KGHSH and CDR2 LQKENI. This CDR3 comprises 13 residues. CDR3 residues: CASSAGTEQPQHF. In DNA, the CDR3 is TGTGCCAGCTCGGCCGGGACAGAACAGCCCCAGCATTTT.

A word on this clone: With a much larger clone just one base away, this may be a read error. Other DNA sequences from this sample encode an identical CDR3 as well. The chain uses TRBV6-1 and TRBJ1-2; D is uncertain. The CDR3 consists of 12 residues. CDR1 and CDR2 (germline): MNHNS, SASEGT. The CDR3 DNA reads TGTGCCAGCAGGCCAGGTAACTATGGCTACGCCTTC. Translation: CASRPGNYGYAF.

This clone was seen at least ten times. The chain links TRBV11-2 to TRBJ1-1; no definite D call. This CDR3 contains 17 residues. Between the trimmed V and J ends, which lost 5 bases and 7 bases, there was a span of 26 bases. In germline, CDR1 is SGHAT, CDR2 FQNNGV. The CDR3 loop is CASSLGSLSGLEGEAFF. Written as DNA, the CDR3 is TGTGCCAGCAGCCTAGGAAGTCTCTCGGGCCTAGAGGGTGAAGCTTTCTTT. Based on the CDR3 plus reference TRBV11-2 and TRBJ1-1, the full variable domain is EAGVAQSPRYKIIEKRQSVAFWCNPISGHATLYWYQQILGQGPKLLIQFQNNGVVDDSQLPKDRFSAERLKGVDSTLKIQPAKLEDSAVYLCASSLGSLSGLEGEAFFGQGTRLTVV.

This clone was observed many times. The chain links TRBV6-1 to TRBJ1-5, with D unresolved. CDR1 MNHNS and CDR2 SASEGT come from the germline V gene. The CDR3 is made up of 13 amino acids. V was shortened by 11 bases and J by 8 bases, with 19 bases between the two germline ends. CDR3: CAVKRTLGEPQHF. Written as DNA, the CDR3 is TGTGCCGTGAAAAGGACCCTCGGAGAGCCCCAGCATTTT.

This rearrangement joins TRBV20-1 to TRBJ2-1; possible D gene TRBD1, 6 bases. This CDR3 spans 15 amino acids. Trimming took off 3 bases at V and 7 bases at J, with 19 bases between the two ends. Germline CDR1 and CDR2: DFQATT and SNEGSKA (reference sequence). The CDR3 reads CSASRSVGACNEQFF. CDR3 in DNA: TGCAGTGCTAGCCGCAGCGTGGGGGCCTGTAATGAGCAGTTCTTC.

This clone has at least ten counts. The rearrangement joins TRBV28 to TRBJ1-3, with TRBD1 matching 7 bases. The CDR3 spans 15 residues. Per germline, CDR1 MDHEN and CDR2 SYDVKM. V dropped 4 bases and J dropped 4; count of bases not matched to a gene: 7. CDR3 sequence reads: CASSSTTGLGNTIYF. Written as DNA, the CDR3 is TGTGCCAGCAGTTCGACGACAGGGTTGGGAAACACCATATATTTT. Supplemented by reference TRBV28 and TRBJ1-3, the full variable domain reads DVKVTQSSRYLVKRTGEKVFLECVQDMDHENMFWYRQDPGLGLRLIYFSYDVKMKEKGDIPEGYSVSREKKERFSLILESASTNQTSMYLCASSSTTGLGNTIYFGEGSWLTVV.

This clone has only a few counts. Its ends do not fully match the called genes, so a read error is possible. This chain uses TRBV19 with TRBJ2-7; D might be TRBD2 (6 bases). Germline lookup yields CDR1 LNHDA and CDR2 SQIVND (reference sequence). This CDR3 is 14 amino acids long. The DNA of the CDR3 is TGTGCCAGTATTATAGTAGCGGTTGCATACGAGCAGTACTTC. Protein product: CASIIVAVAYEQYF. The variable domain in full, completed from reference TRBV19 and TRBJ2-7, reads DGGITQSPKYLFRKEGQNVTLSCEQNLNHDAMYWYRQDPGQGLRLIYYSQIVNDFQKGDIAEGYSVSREKKESFPLTVTSAQKNPTAFYLCASIIVAVAYEQYFGPGTRLTVT.

The chain carries TRBV5-1 and TRBJ1-2; no reliable D call. This CDR3 is built from 13 residues. V lost 4 bases to trimming and J lost 6 bases, with 13 bases between them. Germline lookup yields CDR1 SGHRS and CDR2 YFSETQ. This CDR3 reads CASSQTAGNGYTF. As DNA, the CDR3 is TGCGCCAGCAGCCAGACGGCAGGTAATGGCTACACCTTC.